These T cell receptor beta chains were read from a single sample in a study of cytomegalovirus exposure and HLA in healthy donors. Sequencing was performed with immunoSEQ multiplex PCR; in TCRdb, only in-frame clones are kept and a portion is missing. This table has about 160,000 clones, 88% appearing once. Sequenced input: PBMCs. The receptors originated from a man between 18 and 29 years old in good health and CMV-seronegative. CDR3s include the opening cysteine and the closing phenylalanine or tryptophan. Fields, in order: D gene, J gene, clone size, V gene, CDR3 DNA, CDR3 protein. The D gene is left open where the match is weak. Not every row has a clone size; where given, it reads once, few, many or a size class.

.,TRBJ2-7,.,TRBV4-1,TGCGCCAGCAGCCCTCTTGGGGCCCACGAGCAGTACTTC,CASSPLGAHEQYF
TRBD1,TRBJ1-4,.,TRBV4-1,TGCGCCAGCAGCCCTGGACAGGGTTTCGATGAAAAACTGTTTTTT,CASSPGQGFDEKLFF
TRBD2,TRBJ2-5,.,TRBV7-2,TGTGCCAGTAACTTAGCGGGAGGAGAGACCCAGTACTTC,CASNLAGGETQYF
.,TRBJ1-3,.,TRBV5-1,TGCGCCAGCAGCATCACAGGGCACTCTGGAAACACCATATATTTT,CASSITGHSGNTIYF
TRBD1,TRBJ1-4,.,TRBV5-1,TGCGCCAGCAGCTCTCAGGGGGTCAATGAAAAACTGTTTTTT,CASSSQGVNEKLFF
TRBD1,TRBJ1-3,.,TRBV4-1,TGCGCCAGCAGCCAAGGGGACAGGGTCGTATTAGTTGGAAACACCATATATTTT,CASSQGDRVVLVGNTIYF
.,TRBJ1-2,few,TRBV10-1,TGCGCCAGCAGTGAGTCGACGGGGGGTGGCTACACCTTC,CASSESTGGGYTF
TRBD1,TRBJ2-4,.,TRBV2,TGTGCCAGCAGTGAAGGACAGGGGCCAGCCAAAAACATTCAGTACTTC,CASSEGQGPAKNIQYF
TRBD2,TRBJ2-2,.,TRBV11-2,TGTGCCAGCAGCCACTTGGCGGGGGGGAACACCGGGGAGCTGTTTTTT,CASSHLAGGNTGELFF
.,TRBJ2-5,.,TRBV29-1,TGCAGCTCGGGCGCGGGGACCCAGTACTTC,CSSGAGTQYF
TRBD1,TRBJ1-3,.,TRBV28,TGTGCCAGCAGTTTCCCGGGACAGGGTAAAAACACCATATATTTT,CASSFPGQGKNTIYF
TRBD2,TRBJ2-5,.,TRBV5-4,TGTGCCAGCAGCTCGAGGACTAGCGCACAAGAGACCCAGTACTTC,CASSSRTSAQETQYF
.,TRBJ2-7,.,TRBV29-1,TGCAGCGTAACCTCGGGTTCGTCCTACGAGCAGTACTTC,CSVTSGSSYEQYF
TRBD2,TRBJ2-5,.,TRBV13,TGTGCCAGCAGCTTGGTTAGCGGGGGATTCCGAGAGACCCAGTACTTC,CASSLVSGGFRETQYF
TRBD2,TRBJ2-7,.,TRBV5-1,TGCGCCAGCAGCTTCGGGGGGTCCCTAGACGAGCAGTACTTC,CASSFGGSLDEQYF
.,TRBJ2-2,.,TRBV11-2,TGTGCCAGTCAGGGTACCGGGGAGCTGTTTTTT,CASQGTGELFF
.,TRBJ2-7,.,TRBV19,TGTGCCAGTAGTATTATTCAGGGCTCCTACGAGCAGTACTTC,CASSIIQGSYEQYF
TRBD2,TRBJ2-7,.,TRBV7-2,TGTGCCAGCAGCTTAGCGGCACTAGCGGGGTCCTACGAGCAGTACTTC,CASSLAALAGSYEQYF
.,TRBJ2-3,few,TRBV9,TGTGCCAGCAACGAGCTCGGTACAGATACGCAGTATTTT,CASNELGTDTQYF
.,TRBJ1-1,.,TRBV13,TGTGCCAGCAGCTTATTTCCAGGGAGGTTTACTGAAGCTTTCTTT,CASSLFPGRFTEAFF
TRBD1,TRBJ2-6,.,TRBV7-9,TGTGCCAGCAGAGCGAGGGACAGGGGCCTATCTGGGGCCAACGTCCTGACTTTC,CASRARDRGLSGANVLTF
.,TRBJ2-7,.,TRBV18,TGTGCCAGCTCATCCCAGGGGATTACGAACGAGCAGTACTTC,CASSSQGITNEQYF
TRBD2,TRBJ2-1,.,TRBV19,TGTGCCAGTAGTATTGGAACTAGCGGATACAATGAGCAGTTCTTC,CASSIGTSGYNEQFF
TRBD2,TRBJ2-1,.,TRBV28,TGTGCCACGGGCGGGAGCCTGTATGAGCAGTTCTTC,CATGGSLYEQFF
.,TRBJ2-5,.,TRBV20-1,TGCAGTGCTCAGGAGGTAGAGACCCAGTACTTC,CSAQEVETQYF
.,TRBJ2-7,.,TRBV28,TGTGCCAGCAGGACAGGCGATCGGGGTGAGCTTGAGCAGTACTTC,CASRTGDRGELEQYF
TRBD1,TRBJ1-5,.,TRBV6-1,TGTGCCAGCAGTCCGATGGACAGGGTTTACCAGCCCCAGCATTTT,CASSPMDRVYQPQHF
.,TRBJ2-5,once,TRBV4-2,TGTGCCAGCAGCCTACAGGGCCAACAAGAGACCCAGTACTTC,CASSLQGQQETQYF
.,TRBJ2-3,.,TRBV5-1,TGCGCCAGCAGCTTGGCTGGCCGGGGATCAGATACGCAGTATTTT,CASSLAGRGSDTQYF
TRBD1,TRBJ2-5,.,TRBV12-5,TGTGCTAGTGGTTACCACGGACAGGGTGGGCAGACCCAGTACTTC,CASGYHGQGGQTQYF
.,TRBJ2-1,.,TRBV5-6,TGTGCCAGCAGCTTGTTGCAGTACAATGAGCAGTTCTTC,CASSLLQYNEQFF
TRBD1,TRBJ1-2,.,TRBV28,TGTGCCAGCAGTTTAGGGTTAGGGGGCGATTATGGCTACACCTTC,CASSLGLGGDYGYTF
TRBD1,TRBJ1-5,.,TRBV14,TGTGCCAGCAGCGGGACAGGGGGCCATCAGCCCCAGCATTTT,CASSGTGGHQPQHF